This T cell receptor beta chain is from a study of blood T cell repertoires in COVID-19. Study in general: Spain, Italy and the United States supplied samples that represented acute and convalescent COVID-19. The analysed material was cDNA or gDNA that came from T cells, B-cell-depleted T cells, or PBMCs.

Assignment of participants to cohorts was predicated upon participant-reported clinical history. In the original workflow: By means of reference gene primer amplification, nucleated cell counts were estimated. TCRdb keeps only in-frame clones here, not all; method: immunoSEQ multiplex PCR. V, J and clone size derive from that table, while D and trimming were established from the DNA sequence. The repertoire holds 200,000 to 250,000 clones, with approximately 80% as singletons. Looked up from germline, CDR1 is KGHSH and CDR2 is LQKENI. The CDR3 is made up of 16 amino acids. The ends lost 4 bases at V and 5 bases at J; junction bases unmatched: 9.

The V and J genes are TRBV18 and TRBJ1-4, with 8 nucleotides matching TRBD1. Sequences were obtained from PBMCs or T cells enriched from blood (not recorded which). The TCR originated in a man aged 25 to 40 with acute COVID-19. This chain's CDR3 is CASSRLPGQANEKLFF. In DNA, the CDR3 is TGTGCCAGCTCACGGTTACCGGGACAGGCAAATGAAAAACTGTTTTTT.